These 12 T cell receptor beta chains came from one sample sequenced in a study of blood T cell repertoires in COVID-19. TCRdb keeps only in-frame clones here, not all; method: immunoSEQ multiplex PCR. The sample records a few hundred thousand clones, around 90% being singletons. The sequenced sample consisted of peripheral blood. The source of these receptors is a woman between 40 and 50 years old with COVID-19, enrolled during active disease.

CDR3 amino acids: CASRRIPGSANTEAFF. CDR3 bases: TGTGCCAGCAGGCGCATTCCCGGGAGTGCGAACACTGAAGCTTTCTTT. The chain uses TRBV6-6 and TRBJ1-1; no clear D. Germline V CDR1 and CDR2: MNHNY, SVGAGI (reference sequence). The CDR3 sequence is 16 residues long. Trimming removed 6 bases from V and 1 base from J, with 18 bases in between.

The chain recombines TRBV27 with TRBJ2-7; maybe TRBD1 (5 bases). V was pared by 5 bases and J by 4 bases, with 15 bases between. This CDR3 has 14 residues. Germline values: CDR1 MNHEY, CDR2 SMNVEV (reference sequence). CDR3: CASSPPGHKYEQYF. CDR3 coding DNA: TGTGCCAGCAGTCCCCCAGGACACAAGTACGAGCAGTACTTC.

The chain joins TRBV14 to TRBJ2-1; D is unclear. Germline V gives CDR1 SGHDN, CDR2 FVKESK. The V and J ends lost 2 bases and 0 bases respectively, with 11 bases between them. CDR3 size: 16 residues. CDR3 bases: TGTGCCAGCAGCCAATTGTGGGCACTCTCCTACAATGAGCAGTTCTTC. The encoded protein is CASSQLWALSYNEQFF.

The CDR3: CAISESASGDGMESGANVLTF. In DNA, the CDR3 is TGTGCCATCAGTGAGTCGGCAAGCGGAGACGGGATGGAGTCTGGGGCCAACGTCCTGACTTTC. The chain combines TRBV10-3 with TRBJ2-6, with a tentative D call TRBD2 (5 bases). CDR1 is ENHRY and CDR2 is SYGVKD in the germline V gene. The CDR3 sequence is 21 residues long. V dropped 0 bases and J dropped 1 base, with 22 bases sitting between them.

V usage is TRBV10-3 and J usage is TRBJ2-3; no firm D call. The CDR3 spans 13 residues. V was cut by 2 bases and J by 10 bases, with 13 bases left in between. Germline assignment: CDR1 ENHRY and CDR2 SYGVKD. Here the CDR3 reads CAISEGPIRPQYF. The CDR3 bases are TGTGCCATCAGTGAGGGGCCGATCCGACCGCAGTATTTT.

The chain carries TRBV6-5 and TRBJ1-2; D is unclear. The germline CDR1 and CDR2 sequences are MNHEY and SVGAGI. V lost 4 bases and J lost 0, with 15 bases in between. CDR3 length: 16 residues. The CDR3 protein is CASSWVSGVPNYGYTF. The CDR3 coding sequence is TGTGCCAGCAGTTGGGTGTCGGGAGTTCCTAACTATGGCTACACCTTC.

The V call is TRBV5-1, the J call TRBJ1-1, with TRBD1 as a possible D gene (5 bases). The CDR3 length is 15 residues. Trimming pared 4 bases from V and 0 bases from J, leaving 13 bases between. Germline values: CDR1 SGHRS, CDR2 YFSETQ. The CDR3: CASSPGAALNTEAFF. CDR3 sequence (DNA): TGCGCCAGCAGCCCTGGGGCAGCTTTGAACACTGAAGCTTTCTTT. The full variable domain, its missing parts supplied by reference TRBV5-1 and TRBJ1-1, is KAGVTQTPRYLIKTRGQQVTLSCSPISGHRSVSWYQQTPGQGLQFLFEYFSETQRNKGNFPGRFSGRQFSNSRSEMNVSTLELGDSALYLCASSPGAALNTEAFFGQGTRLTVV.

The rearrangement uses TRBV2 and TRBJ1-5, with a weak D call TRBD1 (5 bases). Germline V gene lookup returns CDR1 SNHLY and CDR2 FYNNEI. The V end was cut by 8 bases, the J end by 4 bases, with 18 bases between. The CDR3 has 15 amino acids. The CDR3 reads CASLAAGTRNQPQHF. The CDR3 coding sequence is TGTGCCAGCCTCGCCGCCGGGACTCGTAATCAGCCCCAGCATTTT.

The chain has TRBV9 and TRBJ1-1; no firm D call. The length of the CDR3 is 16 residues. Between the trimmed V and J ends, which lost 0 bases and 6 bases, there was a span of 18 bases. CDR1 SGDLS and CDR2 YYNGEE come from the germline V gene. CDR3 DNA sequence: TGTGCCAGCAGCGTAGCTCCGGGGAGCGACCCGGCTGAAGCTTTCTTT. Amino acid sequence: CASSVAPGSDPAEAFF. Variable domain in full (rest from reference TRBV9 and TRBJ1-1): DSGVTQTPKHLITATGQRVTLRCSPRSGDLSVYWYQQSLDQGLQFLIQYYNGEERAKGNILERFSAQQFPDLHSELNLSSLELGDSALYFCASSVAPGSDPAEAFFGQGTRLTVV.

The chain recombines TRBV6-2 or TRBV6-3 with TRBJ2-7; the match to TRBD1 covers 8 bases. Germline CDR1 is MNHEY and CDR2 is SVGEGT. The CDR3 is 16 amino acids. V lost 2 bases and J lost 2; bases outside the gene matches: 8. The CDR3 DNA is TGTGCCAGCAGTTACGACAGGGGAAGTTTCACCTACGAGCAGTACTTC. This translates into CASSYDRGSFTYEQYF.

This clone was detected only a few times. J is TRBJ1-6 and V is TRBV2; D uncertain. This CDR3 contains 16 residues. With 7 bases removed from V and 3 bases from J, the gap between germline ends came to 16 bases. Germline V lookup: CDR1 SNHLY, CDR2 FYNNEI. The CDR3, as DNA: TGTGCCAGCAAACCACCCGCCCGGAGCTATAATTCACCCCTCCACTTT. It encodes CASKPPARSYNSPLHF.

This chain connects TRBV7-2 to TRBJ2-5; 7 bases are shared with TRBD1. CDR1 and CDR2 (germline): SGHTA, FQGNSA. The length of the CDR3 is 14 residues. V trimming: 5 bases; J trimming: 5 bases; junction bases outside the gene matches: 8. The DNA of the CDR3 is TGTGCCAGCAGCCTACGACAGGGACGGGAGACCCAGTACTTC. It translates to CASSLRQGRETQYF.